The sequence of this T cell receptor beta chain was determined in a study of CD8 T cells in Susac syndrome. Study-wide background: Clinically active disease was present in five or six of the sequenced Susac syndrome patients. Eight of these patients were in remission. Whole-study findings and limits: None of the CD4+ T cell repertoires in Susac syndrome showed clonal expansion.

As regards this clonotype: What it binds is not known.

RNA in amounts of roughly 0.5 to 1 ug was reverse transcribed with random hexamers. It was immunoSEQ multiplex PCR that amplified TCR beta CDR3 across 54 Vbeta and 13 Jbeta. A single record per CDR3 protein comes from TCRdb applying MiXCR to the immunoSEQ multiplex PCR reads. Found here are under 80,000 distinct CDR3 sequences, 90% to 95% of them singletons; the top ten hold 0.52%. This TCR came from a human donor with Susac syndrome. Material for sequencing was CD4+ T cells from PBMCs.

The CDR3 DNA is TGTGCCAGCAGTGAATACGGACTAGCGGGGGGGCCTTATGAGACCCAGTACTTC. Its translation is CASSEYGLAGGPYETQYF. This chain uses TRBV6-1 with TRBJ2-5; TRBD2 matches 15 bases. V dropped 2 bases and J dropped 5; count of bases not matched to a gene: 9. The CDR3 runs to 18 residues. Per germline, CDR1 MNHNS and CDR2 SASEGT.